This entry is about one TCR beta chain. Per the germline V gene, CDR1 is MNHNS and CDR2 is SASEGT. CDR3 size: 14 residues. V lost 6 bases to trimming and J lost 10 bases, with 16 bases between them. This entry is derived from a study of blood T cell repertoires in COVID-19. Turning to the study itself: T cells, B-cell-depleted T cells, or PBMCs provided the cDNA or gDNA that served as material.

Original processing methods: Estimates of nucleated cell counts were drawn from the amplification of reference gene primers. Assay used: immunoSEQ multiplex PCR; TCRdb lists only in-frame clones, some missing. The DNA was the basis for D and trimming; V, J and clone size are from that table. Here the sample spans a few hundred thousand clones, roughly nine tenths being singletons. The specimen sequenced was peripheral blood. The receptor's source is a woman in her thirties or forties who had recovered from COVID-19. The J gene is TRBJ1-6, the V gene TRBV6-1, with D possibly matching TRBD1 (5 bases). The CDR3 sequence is CASSPLTGDSPLHF. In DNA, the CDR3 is TGTGCCAGCAGCCCCCTTACGGGGGACTCACCCCTCCACTTT.